This TCR beta chain was documented in a study of T cells after yellow fever vaccination. In TCRdb, the 5' RACE reads were re-called with MiXCR into one record per CDR3 protein. The profile shows hundreds of thousands of distinct CDR3 sequences, roughly 14% of them singletons. J was trimmed by 6 bases and V by 6 bases; bases with no gene match: 14. CDR1 and CDR2 (germline): SNHLY, FYNNEI. The CDR3 is 16 amino acids. This TCR came from a man aged 30 to 39 who received the YFV17D yellow fever vaccine. The J gene is TRBJ2-1, the V gene TRBV2; 7 bases fit TRBD1. Sequenced here: PBMCs, sampled on the day of the yellow fever booster vaccination. In DNA, the CDR3 is TGTGCCAGCAGGACAGGGTTAACGTCCAGGACCAATGAGCAGTTCTTC. Translating gives CASRTGLTSRTNEQFF. Using reference TRBV2 and TRBJ2-1 for the parts outside the CDR3, the full variable domain is EPEVTQTPSHQVTQMGQEVILRCVPISNHLYFYWYRQILGQKVEFLVSFYNNEISEKSEIFDDQFSVERPDGSNFTLKIRSTKLEDSAMYFCASRTGLTSRTNEQFFGPGTRLTVL.